A single sample is the source of the 22 T cell receptor beta chains below, sequenced in a study of shared clonotypes between healthy human individuals. Clones were read by immunoSEQ multiplex PCR, and TCRdb kept only the in-frame ones, dropping some. The sample holds around 1.9 million clones; 93% are singletons and the top ten take less than 2%. CD45RO negativity and positive selection for CCR7 defined naive CD8 cells, a population that excluded terminally differentiated effector memory CD45RA+ cells. The sequenced material came from naive CD8+ T cells from PBMCs. These receptor sequences come from a man younger than 35 in good health. Some clones in this sample may be carry-over from other donors' samples.

The V gene is TRBV5-4, the J gene TRBJ2-2, with TRBD2 matching 13 bases. Germline V CDR1 and CDR2: SGHNT, YYREEE (reference sequence). The CDR3 is made up of 16 amino acids. Trimming cost V 3 bases and J 4 bases; bases outside gene matches: 3. Here the CDR3 DNA reads TGTGCCAGCAGCTGGGGACTAGCGGGAAGCACCGGGGAGCTGTTTTTT. Translation gives CASSWGLAGSTGELFF.

This clone appeared a few times. The chain joins TRBV14 to TRBJ1-5; D gene uncertain. Germline CDR1 reads SGHDN; CDR2 reads FVKESK. V was pared by 4 bases and J by 6 bases, with 7 bases between. The CDR3 covers 12 residues. As DNA, the CDR3 is TGTGCCAGCAGCCTATCTGGTCAGCCCCAGCATTTT. This sequence encodes CASSLSGQPQHF.

The rearrangement uses TRBV5-1 and TRBJ2-1; possibly TRBD1 or TRBD2 for D (5 bases each). There are 16 residues in the CDR3. V was clipped by 1 base and J by 6 bases, with 17 bases between them. From germline, CDR1 is SGHRS and CDR2 YFSETQ. CDR3 loop: CASSLLTGTLSNEQFF. Written as DNA, the CDR3 is TGCGCCAGCAGCTTGTTGACGGGGACCCTTTCCAATGAGCAGTTCTTC.

The gene calls are TRBV7-9 and TRBJ2-5; TRBD1 or TRBD2 may be the D gene (5 bases each). The germline gives CDR1 SEHNR, CDR2 FQNEAQ (reference sequence). The V and J ends lost 0 bases and 0 bases respectively, with 8 bases between them. The CDR3 runs 15 residues. CDR3 residues: CASSLAMGDQETQYF. DNA of the CDR3: TGTGCCAGCAGCTTAGCGATGGGGGACCAAGAGACCCAGTACTTC.

The chain combines TRBV29-1 with TRBJ2-3; D possibly uses TRBD1 or TRBD2 (5 bases each). The ends were cut back, 7 bases at V and 7 bases at J, with 21 bases in the middle. CDR3 length equals 14 residues. CDR1 and CDR2 from the germline V gene are SQVTM and ANQGSEA. The CDR3 loop is CSGVGASRLNTQYF. CDR3 nucleotide sequence: TGCAGCGGGGTCGGGGCTAGCCGTTTGAATACGCAGTATTTT.

The chain links TRBV11-2 to TRBJ2-5; D perhaps matches TRBD1 (6 bases). V gave up 5 bases and J gave up 7 bases, with 20 bases separating them. The germline V gene encodes CDR1 SGHAT and CDR2 FQNNGV. The CDR3 is 15 residues long. CDR3 region: CASSPLGAGGGTQYF. Here the CDR3 DNA reads TGTGCCAGCAGCCCTCTGGGGGCGGGTGGGGGGACCCAGTACTTC.

The chain has TRBV28 and TRBJ2-1, with 9 bases aligning to TRBD2. CDR3 length equals 17 residues. Trimming removed 10 bases from V and 3 bases from J; junction bases left unmatched: 16. CDR1 is MDHEN, CDR2 SYDVKM, per germline. CDR3 residues: CATQFIDAGGGYNEQFF. CDR3 sequence (DNA): TGTGCCACCCAGTTTATTGACGCGGGGGGGGGCTACAATGAGCAGTTCTTC.

The CDR3 region is CATSRDLGFNSYEQYF. DNA of the CDR3: TGTGCCACCAGCAGAGATTTGGGGTTTAACTCCTACGAGCAGTACTTC. V gene TRBV15 combines with J gene TRBJ2-7; D is ambiguous. The CDR3 is 16 residues long. Trimming took off 0 bases at V and 0 bases at J, with 12 bases between the two ends. Germline CDR1 LNHNV, CDR2 YYDKDF (reference sequence).

The sample holds one count of this clone. The V and J genes are TRBV4-1 and TRBJ2-1, with a tentative D call TRBD2 (6 bases). CDR1 and CDR2 from the germline V gene are MGHRA and YSYEKL. CDR3 length: 16 residues. Trimming stripped 0 bases from V and 3 bases from J, with 12 bases between. The CDR3 bases are TGCGCCAGCAGCCAAGATATGGGGGGTTTCTACAATGAGCAGTTCTTC. Translated, it gives CASSQDMGGFYNEQFF.

The chain links TRBV30 to TRBJ2-5; 15 nucleotides align to TRBD2. The CDR3 runs to 16 residues. Germline lookup yields CDR1 GTSNPN and CDR2 SVGIG (reference sequence). V shed 3 bases and J 5 bases; nucleotides not matched to a gene: 7. CDR3 residues: CAWRGLAGGDWETQYF. CDR3 DNA sequence: TGTGCCTGGAGAGGACTAGCGGGAGGGGACTGGGAGACCCAGTACTTC.

The chain joins TRBV7-6 to TRBJ2-7, with a possible D match to TRBD2 (7 bases). Germline V gene sequence: CDR1 SGHVS, CDR2 FNYEAQ. The length of the CDR3 is 14 residues. The V end lost 5 bases, the J end lost 3 bases, and 14 bases lay between the germline ends. CDR3 DNA: TGTGCCAGCAGCCCCCGGGGGGCCAACTACGAGCAGTACTTC. It yields the protein CASSPRGANYEQYF. The complete variable domain, with remaining parts taken from reference TRBV7-6 and TRBJ2-7, reads GAGVSQSPRYKVTKRGQDVALRCDPISGHVSLYWYRQALGQGPEFLTYFNYEAQQDKSGLPNDRFSAERPEGSISTLTIQRTEQRDSAMYRCASSPRGANYEQYFGPGTRLTVT.

A remark on this clone: This sample also contains other DNA sequences that code for the same CDR3. This chain joins TRBV9 and TRBJ2-3; D unclear. The germline CDR1 and CDR2 sequences are SGDLS and YYNGEE. Deletions cut 4 bases from V and 2 bases from J, with 5 bases between. The CDR3 is 12 amino acids. The CDR3 DNA sequence: TGTGCCAGCAGCTTACCCACAGATACGCAGTATTTT. Its protein product is CASSLPTDTQYF. Supplemented by reference TRBV9 and TRBJ2-3, the full variable domain reads DSGVTQTPKHLITATGQRVTLRCSPRSGDLSVYWYQQSLDQGLQFLIQYYNGEERAKGNILERFSAQQFPDLHSELNLSSLELGDSALYFCASSLPTDTQYFGPGTRLTVL.

On this clone: The same CDR3 is also encoded by other DNA sequences in this sample. The gene calls are TRBV28 and TRBJ2-7, with 8 bases matching TRBD1. CDR1 MDHEN and CDR2 SYDVKM come from the germline V gene. The CDR3 is 14 amino acids. V lost 5 bases, J lost 4 bases, and 7 bases stayed unmatched. The chain's CDR3 is CASSPWTGIYEQYF. CDR3 DNA: TGTGCCAGCAGTCCTTGGACAGGGATTTACGAGCAGTACTTC. The full variable domain, its missing parts supplied by reference TRBV28 and TRBJ2-7, is DVKVTQSSRYLVKRTGEKVFLECVQDMDHENMFWYRQDPGLGLRLIYFSYDVKMKEKGDIPEGYSVSREKKERFSLILESASTNQTSMYLCASSPWTGIYEQYFGPGTRLTVT.

This chain links TRBV2 with TRBJ2-1; 9 bases agree with TRBD2. Trimming at V came to 5 bases and at J to 7 bases, leaving 6 bases not matched to a gene. In germline, CDR1 is SNHLY, CDR2 FYNNEI. This CDR3 region has 14 residues. CDR3 amino acids: CASSTTSGLNEQFF. The CDR3 DNA reads TGTGCCAGCAGTACAACTAGCGGGCTGAATGAGCAGTTCTTC.

This chain joins TRBV11-2 and TRBJ2-7, with D possibly matching TRBD2 (7 bases). Germline CDR1 and CDR2: SGHAT and FQNNGV. This CDR3 contains 14 residues. Trimming left V 3 bases short and J 3 bases short, with 12 bases between. This CDR3 reads CASSFGGPGYEQYF. For the CDR3, the DNA is TGTGCCAGCAGCTTCGGGGGGCCAGGCTACGAGCAGTACTTC.

The chain carries TRBV28 and TRBJ1-5, with 8 bases identical to TRBD1. Germline V gene data show CDR1 as MDHEN and CDR2 as SYDVKM. V dropped 7 bases and J dropped 5; count of bases not matched to a gene: 7. CDR3 size: 14 residues. The CDR3 reads CASTSGQDHQPQHF. CDR3 sequence (DNA): TGTGCCAGCACTTCGGGACAGGACCATCAGCCCCAGCATTTT.

The rearrangement joins TRBV7-9 to TRBJ2-1, with unresolved D. The germline V gene has CDR1 SEHNR and CDR2 FQNEAQ (reference sequence). V was clipped by 7 bases and J by 8 bases, with 0 bases between them. This CDR3 is 8 amino acids long. The CDR3 is CASNEQFF. The CDR3 nucleotides are TGTGCCAGCAATGAGCAGTTCTTC. Full variable domain (remainder filled in from reference TRBV7-9 and TRBJ2-1): DTGVSQNPRHKITKRGQNVTFRCDPISEHNRLYWYRQTLGQGPEFLTYFQNEAQLEKSRLLSDRFSAERPKGSFSTLEIQRTEQGDSAMYLCASNEQFFGPGTRLTVL.

V gene TRBV28 combines with J gene TRBJ1-2; possible D gene TRBD1, 6 bases. This CDR3 has 12 residues. Germline-derived CDR1 and CDR2 are MDHEN and SYDVKM. Trimming removed 10 bases from V and 7 bases from J, with 16 bases in between. The CDR3 protein is CATSTGGSGYTF. The CDR3 DNA sequence: TGTGCCACCTCGACTGGGGGCTCTGGCTACACCTTC.

The chain recombines TRBV7-9 with TRBJ2-2, with D perhaps matching TRBD1 (5 bases). The germline V gene has CDR1 SEHNR and CDR2 FQNEAQ (reference sequence). V was trimmed by 1 base and J by 6 bases, leaving 9 bases between them. CDR3 size: 14 residues. In DNA, the CDR3 is TGTGCCAGCAGCTTAGTATGGGGCCCCGGGGAGCTGTTTTTT. Translated, it gives CASSLVWGPGELFF.

V gene TRBV7-2 combines with J gene TRBJ1-5; D gene uncertain. Per the germline V gene, CDR1 is SGHTA and CDR2 is FQGNSA. This CDR3 comprises 17 residues. V shed 5 bases and J shed 0 bases, with 17 bases lying between them. CDR3 region: CASSIYKAAYSNQPQHF. The DNA of the CDR3 is TGTGCCAGCAGCATCTACAAGGCGGCTTATAGCAATCAGCCCCAGCATTTT.

This sequence joins TRBV27 and TRBJ2-1; TRBD2 agrees at 13 bases. V gave up 2 bases and J gave up 8 bases; unmatched junction bases: 6. Germline CDR1 MNHEY, CDR2 SMNVEV (reference sequence). This CDR3 is built from 16 residues. CDR3 coding DNA: TGTGCCAGCAGTTTACGTGGGACTAGCGGGATTTATGAGCAGTTCTTC. This codes for CASSLRGTSGIYEQFF.

The chain carries TRBV9 and TRBJ1-1; D is unresolved. The CDR3 totals 19 residues. Germline CDR1 SGDLS, CDR2 YYNGEE. Between the trimmed V and J ends, which lost 4 bases and 0 bases, there was a span of 25 bases. In nucleotides, the CDR3 is TGTGCCAGCAGCCCAGTAGGCCCTCGTGACGGTTTTGTGAACACTGAAGCTTTCTTT. It is translated as CASSPVGPRDGFVNTEAFF.